This T cell receptor (beta chain) was documented in a study of blood T cell repertoires in COVID-19. Study overall: COVID-19 samples collected from the United States, Italy and Spain covered acute and convalescent phases. Nucleic acid was either cDNA or gDNA, and it came from T cells, B-cell-depleted T cells, or PBMCs.

Authors' data handling: Reference gene primers were amplified, and this amplification served to estimate nucleated cell counts. This table comes from immunoSEQ multiplex PCR, and its TCRdb copy is limited to in-frame clones, with some not included. That table supplies the V and J calls and clone size; D and trimming were determined from the DNA. The sample shows roughly 260,000 clones, approximately 92% of them seen only once. V shed 11 bases, J shed 0 bases, and the junction held 4 bases outside the gene matches. Per germline, CDR1 SEHNR and CDR2 FQNEAQ (reference sequence). The CDR3 is 13 amino acids. Patients at the Seattle site were enrolled during active infection and followed longitudinally.

J is TRBJ2-1 and V is TRBV7-9; 7 positions match TRBD1. This sequence was found in a person between 18 and 35 years old with COVID-19, enrolled during active disease. Specimen: peripheral blood. The CDR3: CAVDRSSYNEQFF. CDR3 nucleotides: TGTGCCGTGGACAGGAGCTCCTACAATGAGCAGTTCTTC.